What follows are 10 T cell receptor beta chains derived from one specimen sequenced in a study of blood T cells in healthy people across ages. A sample-barcoded 5' primer and a J-beta primer mix were used in a second PCR of roughly 6 to 11 cycles. TCRdb fed the 5' RACE reads into MiXCR, producing one record per CDR3 protein. The sample has roughly 1,700,000 distinct CDR3 sequences; roughly 27% are singletons. Sequenced material: blood. These receptors were taken from a woman aged 25 to 45 in good health.

This clonotype was seen more than once but under ten times. This chain joins TRBV7-2 and TRBJ2-5, with D uncertain. The V end was cut by 2 bases, the J end by 0 bases, with 10 bases between. CDR1 and CDR2 from the germline V gene are SGHTA and FQGNSA. The CDR3 length is 15 residues. The CDR3 bases are TGTGCCAGCAGCTTATTTGAAATCTACCAAGAGACCCAGTACTTC. It translates to CASSLFEIYQETQYF.

This clonotype was found once. One base away lies a much larger clone, so this may be a sequencing read error. The chain carries TRBV5-1 and TRBJ2-6; 7 nucleotides align to TRBD1. Germline assignment: CDR1 SGHRS and CDR2 YFSETQ. V shed 2 bases, J shed 8 bases, and the junction held 13 bases outside the gene matches. CDR3 size: 17 residues. The CDR3: CASSFLLGGEGTNVLTF. The CDR3 DNA reads TGCGCCAGCAGCTTTTTACTAGGGGGCGAAGGGACCAACGTCCTGACTTTC. Supplemented by reference TRBV5-1 and TRBJ2-6, the full variable domain reads KAGVTQTPRYLIKTRGQQVTLSCSPISGHRSVSWYQQTPGQGLQFLFEYFSETQRNKGNFPGRFSGRQFSNSRSEMNVSTLELGDSALYLCASSFLLGGEGTNVLTFGAGSRLTVL.

CDR3 amino acids: CASSYSASGGAGDTQYF. In nucleotides, the CDR3 is TGTGCCAGCAGTTACTCGGCTAGCGGGGGGGCCGGGGATACGCAGTATTTT. V gene TRBV6-5 combines with J gene TRBJ2-3; 12 bases map to TRBD2. Unmatched junction bases numbered 7, after V lost 0 bases and J lost 6 bases. The CDR3 sequence is 17 residues long. The germline V gene has CDR1 MNHEY and CDR2 SVGAGI.

This chain links TRBV7-3 with TRBJ2-5, with 7 bases fitting TRBD1. The V and J ends lost 5 bases and 11 bases, in that order; junction bases with no gene match: 11. This CDR3 has 13 amino acids. Germline V CDR1 and CDR2: SGHTA, FQGTGA. CDR3 region: CASSRHRGREQYF. CDR3 nucleotides: TGTGCCAGCAGCCGCCACAGGGGCAGGGAGCAGTACTTC.

This sequence joins TRBV27 and TRBJ2-3, with TRBD2 matching 14 bases. This CDR3 comprises 18 residues. CDR1 and CDR2 (germline): MNHEY, SMNVEV (reference sequence). The ends lost 0 bases at V and 4 bases at J; junction bases unmatched: 6. The DNA of the CDR3 is TGTGCCAGCAGTTTATCGACTAGCGGGGGGGGAGTGGCAGATACGCAGTATTTT. Its protein product is CASSLSTSGGGVADTQYF.

The sample holds a few counts of this clonotype. The V call is TRBV2, the J call TRBJ1-6; unclear D gene. Germline lookup yields CDR1 SNHLY and CDR2 FYNNEI. The CDR3 is 15 amino acids. Trimming removed 2 bases from V and 1 base from J, with 6 bases in between. CDR3 residues: CASSELGSYNSPLHF. The CDR3, as DNA: TGTGCCAGCAGTGAACTTGGTTCCTATAATTCACCCCTCCACTTT.

In its sample, this clonotype was seen a few times. This sequence joins TRBV20-1 and TRBJ2-1; 9 bases are shared with TRBD2. This CDR3 contains 16 residues. Germline V gene lookup returns CDR1 DFQATT and CDR2 SNEGSKA (reference sequence). V gave up 3 bases and J gave up 8 bases; unmatched junction bases: 14. CDR3 nucleotide sequence: TGCAGTGCTAGTAGTCCGGGTCTAGCGGGACGCGATGAGCAGTTCTTC. It codes for CSASSPGLAGRDEQFF.

This clonotype was seen repeatedly, ten times or more. The rearrangement uses TRBV12-3 or TRBV12-4 and TRBJ2-7; the D gene is possibly TRBD1 (5 bases). This CDR3 region has 13 residues. Between the trimmed V and J ends, which lost 7 bases and 6 bases, there was a span of 16 bases. The CDR3 loop reads CASTQPDSFEQYF. The CDR3 nucleotides read TGTGCCAGCACACAACCCGACAGCTTCGAGCAGTACTTC.

This clonotype was detected many times. This clone may be a read error of a much larger clone one base away. The chain joins TRBV5-1 to TRBJ1-2, with a possible D match to TRBD1 (5 bases). The CDR3 is 13 amino acids. Per the germline V gene, CDR1 is SGHRS and CDR2 is YFSETQ. CDR3: CASSLGRAYGYTF. The CDR3, as DNA: TGTGCCAGCAGCTTGGGCAGGGCCTATGGCTACACCTTC.

There are a few counts of this clonotype. The junction does not match germline at one end; this may be a read error. The chain links TRBV7-8 to TRBJ2-7; the D gene is possibly TRBD2 (5 bases). Germline CDR1 SGHVS, CDR2 FQNEAQ. This CDR3 has 14 amino acids. The CDR3 nucleotides are TGTGCCATCAGCTTACAGCGCCTAGACTACAAGCAGTACTTC. Translated, it gives CAISLQRLDYKQYF.